The clone carrying this TCR beta chain was recorded only once. What it recognizes is unknown. This entry comes from a study of vaccination effects on CD4 cells after COVID-19. Findings of the study overall: Marked contraction was observed in infection-induced and vaccine-induced clones late after vaccination.

The germline V gene has CDR1 GTSNPN and CDR2 SVGIG (reference sequence). The CDR3 has 15 amino acids. Between the trimmed V and J ends, which lost 0 bases and 4 bases, there was a span of 15 bases. Sequencing in the ViraFEST assay came after antigen-specific CD4+ T cells had been expanded with viral peptide pools, which were used to stimulate PBMC. Isolating CD4+ T cells followed approximately ten days of culture. Participants completed two doses of the BNT162b2 or mRNA-1273 vaccine. Absence of prior SARS-CoV-2 infection characterized the vaccine recipients, who showed negative nucleocapsid antibodies. Wells containing approximately 2 million PBMC each were cultured with 10 IU/ml IL-2 and 8 to 10 ug/ml peptides. On both days 3 and 7, half of the culture medium was replaced with IL-2 medium. Clones were read by immunoSEQ multiplex PCR, and TCRdb kept only the in-frame ones, dropping some. The data show around 65,000 clones, 55% to 85% seen once.

The starting material was CD4+ T cells from PBMCs cultured with HCoV-229E spike peptides, obtained after COVID-19 vaccination. This receptor was taken from a human donor who received a COVID-19 vaccine. V usage is TRBV30 and J usage is TRBJ1-2; D possibly corresponds to TRBD1 (5 bases). CDR3: CAWSVPRDIRYGYTF. The CDR3 DNA is TGTGCCTGGAGTGTCCCCAGGGATATTCGCTATGGCTACACCTTC.